A single sample gave rise to the 14 T cell receptor beta chains below, sequenced in a study of T cells in women clearing cervical HPV infection. TCRdb's copy holds only in-frame clones and misses some; the assay was immunoSEQ multiplex PCR. The sample totals approximately 52,000 clones; its top ten clones hold about 1.6%. The sample consisted of blood buffy coat. The source is a woman between 18 and 70 years old with a cervical HPV16 infection that either progressed to CIN3+ or cleared (not recorded which).

The sequenced CDR3 bases are TGTGCCAGCAGTATAAATAGCGGGAGGGTGAGCGAG. It encodes CASSINSGRVSE. The whole CDR3 protein is CASSINSGRVSEQYF. J is TRBJ2-7 and V is TRBV6-2 or TRBV6-3; TRBD2 agrees at 11 bases. The read ends 3 residues early relative to the CDR3; the germline J gene fills the gap. The CDR3 sequence is 15 residues long. Per germline, CDR1 MNHEY and CDR2 SVGEGT. Trimming took 5 bases from V and 6 from J; bases not matched to a gene: 9.

As to this clone: The read falls 3 residues short of the CDR3 end, and the missing part is taken from the germline J gene. This sequence joins TRBV11-2 and TRBJ2-1; D is perhaps TRBD2 (6 bases). CDR1 is SGHAT and CDR2 is FQNNGV in the germline V gene. V was shortened by 5 bases and J by 4 bases, with 9 bases between the two germline ends. This CDR3 is 13 amino acids long. The CDR3 loop is CASSRDSYNEQFF. The CDR3 bases that were read are TGTGCCAGCAGCAGGGACTCATACAATGAG. The complete variable domain, with remaining parts taken from reference TRBV11-2 and TRBJ2-1, reads EAGVAQSPRYKIIEKRQSVAFWCNPISGHATLYWYQQILGQGPKLLIQFQNNGVVDDSQLPKDRFSAERLKGVDSTLKIQPAKLEDSAVYLCASSRDSYNEQFFGPGTRLTVL.

As concerns this clone: The read gets to within 3 residues of the CDR3 end, and the germline J gene fills in the rest. The chain carries TRBV6-1 and TRBJ2-2, with TRBD2 matching 7 bases. Germline V gene data show CDR1 as MNHNS and CDR2 as SASEGT. The CDR3 has 17 residues. V shed 2 bases, J shed 1 base, and the junction held 7 bases outside the gene matches. CDR3 DNA (partial): TGTGCCAGCAGTGAACGACTAGCCACCTTGAACACCGGGGAG. Protein: CASSERLATLNTGE. In full, the CDR3 reads CASSERLATLNTGELFF.

Comments on this clone: The DNA ends 3 residues before the CDR3 does, and the rest of the CDR3 is filled in from the germline J gene. The chain is built from TRBV6-1 and TRBJ1-3; weak D call: TRBD1 (6 bases). V was trimmed by 4 bases and J by 2 bases, leaving 12 bases between them. The CDR3 loop spans 15 amino acids. Germline loops: CDR1 MNHNS, CDR2 SASEGT. CDR3: CASSARGRTGNTIYF. Incomplete CDR3 DNA: TGTGCCAGCAGTGCCAGGGGAAGGACTGGAAACACC.

In the case of this clone: Read coverage stops 3 residues before the CDR3 terminus; the germline J gene supplies the remainder. The chain has TRBV5-5 and TRBJ1-1, with 10 bases aligning to TRBD1. Germline CDR1 reads SGHKS; CDR2 reads YYEKEE (reference sequence). This CDR3 is 15 amino acids long. Losses at the gene ends were 6 bases for V and 2 bases for J; bases not matched to a gene: 7. The covered CDR3 bases are TGTGCCAGCACCAGGACAGGGGGTAGAAACACTGAA. Translating gives CASTRTGGRNTE. The CDR3 reads in full as CASTRTGGRNTEAFF.

Regarding this clone: The read finishes 3 residues shy of the CDR3 end, and the germline J gene is used to complete it. This chain uses TRBV6-4 with TRBJ1-6, with D unclear. V shed 6 bases and J shed 0 bases, with 9 bases lying between them. The CDR3 spans 15 residues. Germline CDR1 reads MRHNA; CDR2 reads SNTAGT. The CDR3 DNA, read in part, is TGTGCCAGCAGCCGAACGGGCTCCTATAATTCACCC. Protein: CASSRTGSYNSP. The full-length CDR3 reads as CASSRTGSYNSPLHF.

In the case of this clone: The read is 3 residues too short to cover the CDR3 end, so that end is filled in from the germline J gene. The chain joins TRBV27 to TRBJ2-6; D might be TRBD1 (5 bases). The CDR3 is made up of 17 amino acids. Germline CDR1 and CDR2: MNHEY and SMNVEV (reference sequence). Trimming removed 3 bases from V and 1 base from J, with 13 bases in between. Incomplete CDR3 DNA: TGTGCCAGCAGTTTCGTAGGGGCAGCATCTGGGGCCAACGTC. Encoded protein: CASSFVGAASGANV. The complete CDR3 sequence is CASSFVGAASGANVLTF.

Note on this clone: The CDR3 goes on 3 residues after the read ends, and that part is filled in from the germline J gene. The rearrangement joins TRBV11-2 to TRBJ2-7; maybe TRBD1 (5 bases). The CDR3 extends over 15 amino acids. With 0 bases removed from V and 4 bases from J, the gap between germline ends came to 13 bases. The germline gives CDR1 SGHAT, CDR2 FQNNGV. The sequenced CDR3 bases are TGTGCCAGCAGCTTAGATAGCAGGGCCCCTTACGAG. Translated, it gives CASSLDSRAPYE. The complete CDR3 reads CASSLDSRAPYEQYF.

To note about this clone: The DNA ends 3 residues before the CDR3 does, and the rest of the CDR3 is filled in from the germline J gene. The chain recombines TRBV18 with TRBJ2-2; D is perhaps TRBD1 (6 bases). The V end was cut by 3 bases, the J end by 1 base, with 9 bases between. The germline CDR1 and CDR2 sequences are KGHSH and LQKENI. CDR3 length: 15 residues. The CDR3 reads CASSPGHRNTGELFF. The part of the CDR3 DNA that was read is TGTGCCAGCTCACCGGGACACCGGAACACCGGGGAG.

A note on this clone: The read falls 3 residues short of the CDR3 end, and the missing part is taken from the germline J gene. The chain joins TRBV11-2 to TRBJ1-1; 9 bases line up with TRBD1. Germline CDR1 reads SGHAT; CDR2 reads FQNNGV. CDR3 size: 15 residues. The V gene end was trimmed by 4 bases and the J gene end by 5 bases; junction bases not matched to a gene: 8. The part of the CDR3 DNA that was read is TGTGCCAGCAGCTCGTTACAGGGGGCGCATACTGAA. It encodes CASSSLQGAHTE. From start to end, the CDR3 is CASSSLQGAHTEAFF.

On this clone itself: One junction end disagrees with the germline gene, perhaps due to a read error. The read finishes 3 residues shy of the CDR3 end, and the germline J gene is used to complete it. V is TRBV5-6 and J is TRBJ2-2, with D tentatively TRBD2 (6 bases). The CDR3 is made up of 14 amino acids. CDR1 is SGHDT, CDR2 YYEEEE, per germline. The CDR3 protein is CASRKDQNTGGLFF. The CDR3 bases that were read are TGTGCCAGCAGAAAAGACCAGAACACCGGGGGG.

About this clone itself: The missing CDR3 end, 3 residues past where the read stops, is filled in from the germline J gene. The chain combines TRBV28 with TRBJ1-4; 10 nucleotides line up with TRBD1. Germline V gene data show CDR1 as MDHEN and CDR2 as SYDVKM. CDR3 length: 16 residues. The V segment lost 4 bases and the J segment 8 bases; nucleotides outside the gene matches: 10. CDR3 region: CASSSYRDRGVEKLFF. The DNA read from the CDR3 is TGTGCCAGCAGTTCGTACCGGGACAGGGGCGTCGAAAAA. The complete variable domain, with remaining parts taken from reference TRBV28 and TRBJ1-4, reads DVKVTQSSRYLVKRTGEKVFLECVQDMDHENMFWYRQDPGLGLRLIYFSYDVKMKEKGDIPEGYSVSREKKERFSLILESASTNQTSMYLCASSSYRDRGVEKLFFGSGTQLSVL.

Regarding this clone: The read stops 3 residues short of the end of the CDR3; the missing end is completed from the germline J gene. This rearrangement joins TRBV5-1 to TRBJ2-3, with 9 bases fitting TRBD2. Per germline, CDR1 SGHRS and CDR2 YFSETQ. This CDR3 comprises 18 residues. V shed 3 bases and J 0 bases; nucleotides not matched to a gene: 11. CDR3 sequence: CASSSPGSGGTSTDTQYF. CDR3 bases read: TGCGCCAGCAGCTCCCCGGGTAGCGGGGGCACTAGCACAGATACG.

To note about this clone: The read ends 3 residues early relative to the CDR3; the germline J gene fills the gap. The rearrangement links TRBV20-1 to TRBJ1-3, with D maybe TRBD1 (6 bases). V was trimmed by 3 bases and J by 0 bases, leaving 9 bases between them. The CDR3 length is 14 residues. Germline CDR1 is DFQATT and CDR2 is SNEGSKA (reference sequence). Here the CDR3 reads CSARWGLSGNTIYF. The part of the CDR3 DNA that was read is TGCAGTGCTAGGTGGGGGCTCTCTGGAAACACC.